A selection of T cell receptor beta chains follows, all from one sample in a study of blood T cell repertoires in COVID-19. Measured with immunoSEQ multiplex PCR; TCRdb has only the in-frame clones, and not every one. The sample lists about 59,000 clones, about nine tenths occurring once. Sequencing used peripheral blood. The receptors here all came from a human donor in a cohort sampled during active COVID-19. The conserved cysteine and the conserved F or W are not part of the CDR3 here. Some rows mark clone size as missing; the rest say once, few, many or name a class of expanded clone.

j_gene,v_gene,abundance,CDR3aa
TRBJ2-2,TRBV23-1,once,ASSRGRVLTGELF
TRBJ1-2,TRBV5-1,.,ASKQETGYT
TRBJ2-3,TRBV4-3,.,ASIPPGECTDTQY
TRBJ1-2,TRBV4-1,.,ASSLTGGEGYT
TRBJ1-5,TRBV29-1,once,SVVQDSNQPQH
TRBJ2-3,TRBV3-1/TRBV3-2,.,ASSQVPSGVTDTQY
TRBJ1-1,TRBV18,.,ASSKDRGQEAF
TRBJ1-2,TRBV5-4,once,ASSLTPGTDYFYGYT
TRBJ2-7,TRBV6-6,.,ASSRPRRVTYEQY
TRBJ2-1,TRBV15,.,ATSREMGLAGRVGVNEQF
TRBJ2-3,TRBV10-3,.,ASWTSVSTDTQY
TRBJ2-2,TRBV6-5,.,ASRGRNTGELF
TRBJ2-3,TRBV5-1,.,ASSVGLAEVPTQY
TRBJ2-7,TRBV25-1,.,LQQWVQGRESEQY
TRBJ2-5,TRBV28,.,ASSPPGHPTQY
TRBJ2-7,TRBV6-5,.,ASRGQGGSYEQY
TRBJ2-1,TRBV9,.,ASSVVASGGTPIHNEQF
TRBJ2-5,TRBV5-1,once,ASSLGTSGREETQY
TRBJ2-2,TRBV5-1,.,ASSFSQNTGELF
TRBJ1-1,TRBV2,.,ASSPGQGGLEAF
TRBJ1-1,TRBV2,.,ASRQGITEAF
TRBJ2-3,TRBV4-1,.,ASSPPGTSELDTQY
TRBJ2-7,TRBV4-3,once,ASSQGYRGTYEQY
TRBJ1-4,TRBV2,.,ASSEAALGTGDVATNEKLF
TRBJ2-3,TRBV5-1,.,ASTVAGESTDTQY
TRBJ1-2,TRBV6-5,.,ASRTTGYYGYT
TRBJ2-1,TRBV11-2,once,ASSTTSGGNEQF
TRBJ1-1,TRBV2,.,ASSAYRAEAF
TRBJ2-4,TRBV4-2,.,ASSQDQSSGGSAKNIQY
TRBJ2-3,TRBV7-3,.,ASSLSLGTGEY
TRBJ2-3,TRBV11-2,.,ASSSLAGTDTQY
TRBJ2-7,TRBV24-1,once,ATSDPSSYEQY
TRBJ2-2,TRBV6-5,.,ASSWTGTSTGELF
TRBJ2-7,TRBV5-1,.,ASSFIGAYEQY
TRBJ2-3,TRBV5-4,.,ASSQVRDTQY
TRBJ1-5,TRBV18,.,ARTTTGGGACNQPQH
TRBJ2-3,TRBV9,.,ASSRILRYTDTQY
TRBJ1-1,TRBV11-2,.,ASSLTGVNTEAF
TRBJ2-1,TRBV24-1,.,ATGPSGTGHSHEQF
TRBJ1-4,TRBV7-8,.,ASSGGKQGHEKLF
TRBJ2-3,TRBV30,.,AWGGSSTDTQY
TRBJ2-1,TRBV10-2,.,ASHRGNEQF
TRBJ1-5,TRBV27,.,ASSNRQGDQPQH
TRBJ2-1,TRBV12-3/TRBV12-4,.,ASSPDWYNEQF
TRBJ1-1,TRBV28,.,ASSLRGSLFTEAF
TRBJ1-2,TRBV19,.,ASTGSNYGYT
TRBJ2-1,TRBV18,.,ASSPAGQGHNEQF
TRBJ2-7,TRBV4-1,.,ASSLNRGDEQY
TRBJ2-7,TRBV28,once,ASSSEYEQY
TRBJ2-2,TRBV19,few,ASSSGLIGELF
TRBJ1-5,TRBV7-6,.,ASSRGGTQPQH
TRBJ1-3,TRBV2,.,ASSEALPRAGNTIY
TRBJ2-3,TRBV4-2,once,ASSYLAGVVDTQY